This TCR beta chain was observed in a study of blood T cell repertoires in COVID-19. For the study at large: COVID-19 samples from acute and convalescent phases originated in the United States, Italy and Spain.

The method was immunoSEQ multiplex PCR; TCRdb's version includes in-frame clones alone and lacks a portion of them. The table lists some 210,000 clones, just under 85% of them singletons. CDR3 length equals 16 residues. V lost 4 bases and J lost 8, with 20 bases in between. Germline values: CDR1 MNHNY, CDR2 SVGAGI (reference sequence). Sequencing used peripheral blood. The sequence was obtained from a woman aged 45-65 years with active or convalescent COVID-19. This chain connects TRBV6-6 to TRBJ1-4; D uncertain. CDR3 amino acids: CASSSTGWRESEKLFF. CDR3 nucleotides: TGTGCCAGCAGTTCCACCGGGTGGCGGGAGAGCGAAAAACTGTTTTTT.